The 13 T cell receptor beta chains in this list originate from one sample, sequenced in a study of cytomegalovirus exposure and HLA in healthy donors. The PCR used 60 Vbeta and 13 Jbeta primers. The assay was immunoSEQ multiplex PCR, and TCRdb's table has in-frame clones only and misses some. Of some 150,000 clones in the sample, roughly 85% were seen once. Sequencing was carried out using PBMCs. These receptors were obtained from a male donor in good health and CMV-seronegative.

The V call is TRBV11-2, the J call TRBJ2-5; TRBD2 might be the D (5 bases). This CDR3 comprises 16 residues. The V end was cut by 3 bases, the J end by 4 bases, with 18 bases between. Germline V lookup: CDR1 SGHAT, CDR2 FQNNGV. CDR3 DNA: TGTGCCAGCAGCTTGATTCTTCCGGGGAAAGGAGAGACCCAGTACTTC. It translates to CASSLILPGKGETQYF.

This sequence joins TRBV27 and TRBJ2-7; 10 bases line up with TRBD1. There are 15 residues in the CDR3. The germline V gene has CDR1 MNHEY and CDR2 SMNVEV (reference sequence). Unmatched junction bases numbered 7, after V lost 7 bases and J lost 1 base. The CDR3 region is CASKGDRGRSYEQYF. DNA of the CDR3: TGTGCCAGCAAGGGGGACAGGGGAAGATCCTACGAGCAGTACTTC.

This clone was found once. The chain has TRBV18 and TRBJ2-7; D is ambiguous. The CDR3 loop spans 14 amino acids. V was cut by 1 base and J by 2 bases, with 9 bases left in between. Germline lookup yields CDR1 KGHSH and CDR2 LQKENI. In DNA, the CDR3 is TGTGCCAGCTCACCACAACTATCCGCCTACGAGCAGTACTTC. As protein: CASSPQLSAYEQYF.

A note on this clone: The junction and the germline gene differ at one end; a read error may be behind it. This chain connects TRBV7-9 to TRBJ2-5, with D possibly TRBD1 on 8 matching bases. Looked up from germline, CDR1 is SEHNR and CDR2 is FQNEAQ (reference sequence). This CDR3 has 16 residues. The CDR3, as DNA: TGTTCCAGCAGCTTAGGGACTACAGGGGGTCCAGAGACCCAGTACTTC. As protein: CSSSLGTTGGPETQYF.

The V call is TRBV6-5, the J call TRBJ2-3; 9 positions match TRBD1. This CDR3 has 13 residues. V shed 6 bases, J shed 9 bases, and the junction held 7 bases outside the gene matches. Germline CDR1 reads MNHEY; CDR2 reads SVGAGI. CDR3: CASSPAGQGTQYF. The CDR3 DNA reads TGTGCCAGCAGCCCCGCCGGACAGGGGACGCAGTATTTT.

The chain uses TRBV18 and TRBJ1-1, with a tentative D call TRBD1 (5 bases). The CDR3 contains 16 residues. Germline values: CDR1 KGHSH, CDR2 LQKENI. V gave up 1 base and J gave up 4 bases, with 16 bases separating them. CDR3: CASSPQPMGRGTEAFF. DNA of the CDR3: TGTGCCAGCTCACCACAACCTATGGGGCGCGGCACTGAAGCTTTCTTT.

The V and J genes are TRBV6-6 and TRBJ2-2; D might be TRBD2 (5 bases). The CDR3 length is 13 residues. Germline loops: CDR1 MNHNY, CDR2 SVGAGI (reference sequence). With 8 bases removed from V and 1 base from J, the gap between germline ends came to 8 bases. The CDR3 region is CASDEGNTGELFF. CDR3 DNA: TGTGCCAGCGATGAGGGGAACACCGGGGAGCTGTTTTTT.

This chain connects TRBV5-1 to TRBJ2-5; TRBD1 agrees at 10 bases. Looked up from germline, CDR1 is SGHRS and CDR2 is YFSETQ. V gave up 0 bases and J gave up 4 bases; unmatched junction bases: 6. The CDR3 sequence is 16 residues long. Written as DNA, the CDR3 is TGCGCCAGCAGCTTGGGGGACAGGGGAGAGGGAGAGACCCAGTACTTC. Protein sequence: CASSLGDRGEGETQYF.

The V and J genes are TRBV27 and TRBJ2-1; possibly TRBD2 for D (5 bases). The CDR3 runs 16 residues. CDR1 is MNHEY and CDR2 is SMNVEV in the germline V gene (reference sequence). V lost 3 bases, J lost 2 bases, and 14 bases lay in between. The CDR3 bases are TGTGCCAGCAGTTTGCAACTAGTGCGCCCCTACAATGAGCAGTTCTTC. Amino acids: CASSLQLVRPYNEQFF.

The chain carries TRBV10-2 and TRBJ2-7, with a weak D call TRBD1 (7 bases). The CDR3 runs 12 residues. The V end was cut by 8 bases, the J end by 1 base, with 9 bases between. Germline CDR1 is WSHSY and CDR2 is SAAADI. The CDR3 loop reads CASAGQSYEQYF. The CDR3, as DNA: TGCGCCAGCGCGGGACAGTCCTACGAGCAGTACTTC.

This chain uses TRBV27 with TRBJ2-7; TRBD1 matches 10 bases. The ends lost 10 bases at V and 6 bases at J; junction bases unmatched: 6. The germline gives CDR1 MNHEY, CDR2 SMNVEV (reference sequence). The CDR3 length is 12 residues. The CDR3 nucleotides are TGTGCCACCGGGACAGGGGACTCCGAGCAGTACTTC. Protein: CATGTGDSEQYF.

This clone has just a few counts. This chain uses TRBV2 with TRBJ2-5, with D possibly matching TRBD1 (6 bases). This CDR3 contains 14 residues. With 3 bases removed from V and 5 bases from J, the gap between germline ends came to 13 bases. Germline V gives CDR1 SNHLY, CDR2 FYNNEI. For the CDR3, the DNA is TGTGCCAGCAGTGACCCAGGGGCTTTGGAGACCCAGTACTTC. The encoded protein is CASSDPGALETQYF.

This chain joins TRBV6-1 and TRBJ1-3; the D gene is possibly TRBD1 (5 bases). The CDR3 runs to 14 residues. In germline, CDR1 is MNHNS, CDR2 SASEGT. V was pared by 4 bases and J by 4 bases, with 11 bases between. CDR3 coding DNA: TGTGCCAGCAGTGGAATCGACAGCGGAAACACCATATATTTT. Translation: CASSGIDSGNTIYF.